This TCR beta chain was sequenced during a study of identifying expanded T cells in peripheral blood. General observations from the study: Across healthy donors, higher total template counts meant significantly greater approximately 2-week count variance.

Method: immunoSEQ multiplex PCR; TCRdb's copy keeps in-frame clones and lacks some. The table shows 100,000 to 110,000 clones, with 88% occurring only once. This CDR3 has 15 amino acids. Germline assignment: CDR1 MNHNY and CDR2 SVGAGI (reference sequence). The ends were cut back, 5 bases at V and 3 bases at J, with 14 bases in the middle. A word on this clone: Its antigen is currently unknown.

The chain recombines TRBV6-6 with TRBJ1-5, with D possibly matching TRBD1 (5 bases). Sequenced input: blood. The receptor comes from a person between 18 and 75 years old in good health. In DNA, the CDR3 is TGTGCCAGCAGTGGCGGGACTCTTTACAATCAGCCCCAGCATTTT. Translating gives CASSGGTLYNQPQHF.